This TCR beta chain was sequenced in a study of blood T cell repertoires in COVID-19. Trimming pared 8 bases from V and 6 bases from J, leaving 8 bases between. The CDR3 has 10 residues. Per the original methods: Amplified reference gene primers provided the basis for estimating nucleated cell counts. The repertoire was sequenced with immunoSEQ multiplex PCR; TCRdb's copy has only in-frame clones and lacks some. The V and J calls and clone size come from that table; D and trimming were worked out from the DNA. The sample includes about 290,000 clones, around 85% seen only once; the top ten take around 4%.

The TCR sequence derives from a woman aged 50 to 60 with active or convalescent COVID-19. This sequence joins TRBV12-3 or TRBV12-4 and TRBJ2-7; unclear D gene. What was sequenced was peripheral blood. CDR3 amino acids: CASPPLEQYF. CDR3 in DNA: TGTGCCAGCCCTCCTCTCGAGCAGTACTTC.